This T cell receptor beta chain was obtained from a study of shared clonotypes between healthy human individuals (dated by TCRdb to the early 2020s). For context, the study as a whole: The cohort included three men and two women between 18 and 49 years of age. For each donor, CD4 naive and CD4 memory were each run on three plates, CD8 naive on two plates, and CD8 memory on one plate. To estimate repertoire size and how much clonotype sharing occurs between individuals, the study deeply sequenced the blood TCR repertoires of several healthy adults. Libraries were prepared and TCR repertoires were sequenced by different laboratories using diverse techniques, in order to increase sequencing depth and limit assay-specific biases. Per donor, leukapheresis produced somewhere between about 0.8 and 9 billion PBMCs.

As concerns this clone: The antigen it recognizes is unknown. No much larger clonotype is one base removed from it; base qualities were not supplied.

Using the deep immunoSEQ assay, multiplex PCR amplified TCR CDR3 regions from genomic DNA. For each cell subset, the extracted genomic DNA was distributed evenly across all wells of several immunoSEQ 96-well plates, and each plate served as one replicate. For sorted subsets, approximately 190 ng genomic DNA, equal to about 30,000 T cell genomes, was loaded into each replicate PCR. Purified libraries were measured with a Qubit 3.0 fluorometer, size-checked on a Bioanalyzer 2100, and measured again with the KAPA Library Quantification kit. Every immunoSEQ 96-well plate was sequenced on a dedicated single-read 150-cycle Illumina NextSeq 550 flow cell. The study's own analysis went as follows. Because the immunoSEQ output held only junctional sequences and lacked quality scores, the filtering could not match the filtering applied to full-length reads. Sequences were annotated with PyIR, a Python wrapper for IgBLAST v1.9, and V/J genes and CDR3 were assigned using IMGT germline references. Reads were removed for weak V/J assignments (E-value above 1e-6), missing CDR3, stop codons, out-of-frame junctions, or ambiguous translated residues. V3J clonotypes were defined by identical inferred V gene, J gene, and CDR3 amino acid sequence. The percentage overlap between two repertoires was calculated by dividing the number of shared unique clonotypes by the size of the smaller repertoire. Richness of each repertoire was evaluated using RTK rarefaction, the Chao1 estimator, and Recon v2.1 estimates of unobserved clonotypes. Generation probabilities for all TCRbeta clonotypes obtained by the gDNA method from a handful of donors were computed using OLGA. In its TCRdb copy, this immuneACCESS table keeps in-frame sequences only and misses some clones. Where compared with another copy, unresolved V genes explain less than half of these, and the others have no known cause. That table gives V, J and clone size, and the DNA gave D and trimming. The sample yields some 2,500,000 clones; 93% were counted once. In total, the top ten clones hold approximately 0.35% of the sample.

The donors were healthy, HIV-negative adults with no recently reported acute infections or vaccinations. Only Caucasian adults living in Nashville, Tennessee, USA were represented among the donors. CD4+ T cells were enriched by magnetic negative selection; naive cells were then positively selected on CD45RA, and the negative fraction formed the memory subset. After blood collection by leukapheresis, PBMCs were isolated using Ficoll-Histopaque density gradient centrifugation and then cryopreserved in the vapor phase of liquid nitrogen. Analytical flow cytometry was used to check the purity and quantity of every magnetically sorted T cell population. Each sorted fraction had its genomic DNA isolated and then quantified by UV absorbance on a Nanodrop 2000c. On the study overall, not on this receptor specifically: Only blood was sampled, and tissue TCR repertoires likely differ from those in blood. The genetic and exposure-history diversity represented was limited by the small number of donors. Pairwise subsampling indicated that sequencing depth was expected to affect the degree of clonotype sharing among donors. Compared with non-shared clonotypes, the clonotypes found in all four sorted-subset donors had higher generation probabilities. Naive subsets generally had larger estimated clonotype richness than memory subsets. About 5% of naive CD4, 3.5% of naive CD8, 2% to 2.5% of memory CD4, and about 0.4% of memory CD8 clonotypes were shared across four donors. Incomplete sequencing was indicated by rarefaction of sorted-subset datasets, despite the large sequencing depth.

The clonotype originates from a man aged 18 to 35 in good health. Some clones in this sample may be carry-over from other donors' samples. The sequencing sample was made of naive CD4+ T cells from PBMCs. The meaning of the sample's cell subset or site label: CD45RA+ positively selected.

For the CDR3, the sequence is CASTESGGTYF. The DNA sequence follows: TGTGCCAGCACTGAGTCAGGGGGCACGTATTTT. Recombination joined TRBV2 with TRBJ2-3, and 8 junction bases match TRBD1. CDR1 and CDR2 are drawn from the germline V gene: SNHLY, FYNNEI. Reading from cysteine to phenylalanine, the CDR3 counts 11 amino acids. This entry keeps only the CDR3 DNA: 33 bases, framed from base 1. For this chain, trimming is 7 bases at the V end and 14 bases at the J end, and the number of junction bases without a gene match is 8.